The 8 T cell receptor beta chains presented below share a single source sample, sequenced in a study of shared clonotypes between healthy human individuals. Method: immunoSEQ multiplex PCR; TCRdb's copy keeps in-frame clones and lacks some. The data hold roughly 1,500,000 clones, with 98% observed a single time. The sample consisted of naive CD4+ T cells sorted from blood. Indicated subset: CD45RA+ positively selected. The origin of the receptors is a man aged 25 to 40 in good health.

A single count supports this clone. The V gene is TRBV5-1, the J gene TRBJ1-1; maybe TRBD1 (5 bases). With 3 bases removed from V and 0 bases from J, the gap between germline ends came to 9 bases. This CDR3 is built from 14 residues. The V gene's germline CDR1 is SGHRS and CDR2 YFSETQ. In DNA, the CDR3 is TGCGCCAGCAGCTGGGGACCATTGAACACTGAAGCTTTCTTT. This encodes CASSWGPLNTEAFF. Full variable domain (rest looked up from reference TRBV5-1 and TRBJ1-1): KAGVTQTPRYLIKTRGQQVTLSCSPISGHRSVSWYQQTPGQGLQFLFEYFSETQRNKGNFPGRFSGRQFSNSRSEMNVSTLELGDSALYLCASSWGPLNTEAFFGQGTRLTVV.

Comments on this clone: This same CDR3 is encoded by further DNA sequences in the sample. The chain has TRBV18 and TRBJ2-1, with 7 bases matching TRBD2. After removal of 2 bases from V and 2 bases from J, the junction contained 3 bases not matched to a gene. CDR1 is KGHSH and CDR2 is LQKENI in the germline V gene. CDR3 length: 15 amino acids. DNA for the CDR3: TGTGCCAGCTCACCAGTAAGCGGGACCTACAATGAGCAGTTCTTC. As protein: CASSPVSGTYNEQFF.

The CDR3 nucleotides are TGTGCCAGCAGCCACCGCCAGGGGGTTTTCGGTGGCTACACCTTC. It specifies CASSHRQGVFGGYTF. The J gene is TRBJ1-2, the V gene TRBV11-2, with TRBD1 matching 7 bases. Germline CDR1 is SGHAT and CDR2 is FQNNGV. V shed 5 bases and J 7 bases; nucleotides not matched to a gene: 13. This CDR3 contains 15 residues.

This rearrangement joins TRBV4-1 to TRBJ2-7, with D maybe TRBD2 (5 bases). The CDR3 has 17 residues. Germline V gene data show CDR1 as MGHRA and CDR2 as YSYEKL. Trimming left V 3 bases short and J 0 bases short, with 18 bases between. The DNA for the CDR3 is TGCGCCAGCAGCCACCCCCGGGGAATTGGTCGCTCCTACGAGCAGTACTTC. It encodes CASSHPRGIGRSYEQYF.

This clone came up a few times. The chain uses TRBV6-6 and TRBJ2-7, with D possibly being TRBD1 (7 bases). The CDR3 runs to 15 residues. Germline CDR1 is MNHNY and CDR2 is SVGAGI (reference sequence). V was cut by 5 bases and J by 1 base, with 15 bases left in between. CDR3 DNA: TGTGCCAGCAGTATGAGGCAGGGGGGTTCCTACGAGCAGTACTTC. Residues: CASSMRQGGSYEQYF.

This chain uses TRBV15 with TRBJ2-6; no firm D call. The CDR3 is 16 amino acids. CDR1 is LNHNV and CDR2 is YYDKDF in the germline V gene (reference sequence). Trimming cost V 1 base and J 0 bases, with 7 bases left between them. This CDR3 is CATSRGFSSGANVLTF. CDR3 nucleotide sequence: TGTGCCACCAGCAGAGGCTTCAGCTCTGGGGCCAACGTCCTGACTTTC.

The V gene is TRBV10-2, the J gene TRBJ1-1; D is unclear. The CDR3 is made up of 11 amino acids. In germline, CDR1 is WSHSY, CDR2 SAAADI. V was clipped by 5 bases and J by 4 bases, with 5 bases between them. This chain's CDR3 is CASSTPTEAFF. CDR3 in DNA: TGCGCCAGCAGTACCCCCACTGAAGCTTTCTTT.

The chain has TRBV11-2 and TRBJ1-4; 7 nucleotides match TRBD1. The V and J ends lost 3 bases and 4 bases, in that order; junction bases with no gene match: 8. The CDR3 totals 16 residues. Germline loops: CDR1 SGHAT, CDR2 FQNNGV. The CDR3 DNA is TGTGCCAGCAGCTTTCGCACAGGGGTGGGTAATGAAAAACTGTTTTTT. Translating gives CASSFRTGVGNEKLFF.